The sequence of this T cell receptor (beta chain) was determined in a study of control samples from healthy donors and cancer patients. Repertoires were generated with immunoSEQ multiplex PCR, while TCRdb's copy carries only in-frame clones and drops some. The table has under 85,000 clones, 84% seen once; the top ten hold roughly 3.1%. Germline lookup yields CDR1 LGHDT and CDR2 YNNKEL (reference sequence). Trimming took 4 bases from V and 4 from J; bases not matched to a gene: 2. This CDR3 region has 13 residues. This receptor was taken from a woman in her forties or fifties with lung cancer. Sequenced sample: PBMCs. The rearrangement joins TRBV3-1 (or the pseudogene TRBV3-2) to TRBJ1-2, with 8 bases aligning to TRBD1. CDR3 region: CASSRTGSYGYTF. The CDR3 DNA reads TGTGCCAGCAGCCGGACAGGGAGCTATGGCTACACCTTC.